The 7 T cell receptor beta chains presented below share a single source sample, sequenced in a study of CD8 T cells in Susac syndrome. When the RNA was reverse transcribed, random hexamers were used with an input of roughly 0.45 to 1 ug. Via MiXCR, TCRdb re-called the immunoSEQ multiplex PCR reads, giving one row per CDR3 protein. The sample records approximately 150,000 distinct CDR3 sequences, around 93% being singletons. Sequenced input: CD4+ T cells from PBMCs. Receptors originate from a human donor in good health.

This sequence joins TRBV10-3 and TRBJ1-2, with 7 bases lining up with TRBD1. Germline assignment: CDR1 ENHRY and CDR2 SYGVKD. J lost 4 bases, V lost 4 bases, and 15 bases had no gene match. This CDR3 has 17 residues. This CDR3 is CAISVGTVSPDFYGYTF. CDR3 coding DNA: TGTGCCATCAGTGTAGGGACAGTGTCCCCTGATTTCTATGGCTACACCTTC.

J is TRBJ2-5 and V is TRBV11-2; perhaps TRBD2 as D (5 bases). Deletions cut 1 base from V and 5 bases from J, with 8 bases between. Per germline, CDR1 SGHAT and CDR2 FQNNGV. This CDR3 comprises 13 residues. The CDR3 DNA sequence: TGTGCCAGCAGCTTAGGACCGGGGGAGACCCAGTACTTC. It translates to CASSLGPGETQYF.

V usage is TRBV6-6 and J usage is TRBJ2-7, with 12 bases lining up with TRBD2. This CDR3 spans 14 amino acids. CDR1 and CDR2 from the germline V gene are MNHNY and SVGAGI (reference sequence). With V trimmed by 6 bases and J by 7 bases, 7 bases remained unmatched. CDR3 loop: CASRYTSGGSEQYF. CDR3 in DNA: TGTGCCAGCAGGTATACTAGCGGGGGGAGTGAGCAGTACTTC.

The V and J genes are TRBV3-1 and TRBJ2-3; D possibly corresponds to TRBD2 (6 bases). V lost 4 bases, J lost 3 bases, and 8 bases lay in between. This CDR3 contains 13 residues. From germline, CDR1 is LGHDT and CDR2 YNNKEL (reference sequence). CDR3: CASSPGLTDTQYF. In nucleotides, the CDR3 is TGTGCCAGCAGCCCCGGACTAACAGATACGCAGTATTTT.

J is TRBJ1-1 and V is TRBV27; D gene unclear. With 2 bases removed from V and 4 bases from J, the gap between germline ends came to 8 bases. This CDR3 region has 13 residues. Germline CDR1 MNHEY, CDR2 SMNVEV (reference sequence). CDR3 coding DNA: TGTGCCAGCAGTTTAATAGGAGGCACTGAAGCTTTCTTT. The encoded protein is CASSLIGGTEAFF.

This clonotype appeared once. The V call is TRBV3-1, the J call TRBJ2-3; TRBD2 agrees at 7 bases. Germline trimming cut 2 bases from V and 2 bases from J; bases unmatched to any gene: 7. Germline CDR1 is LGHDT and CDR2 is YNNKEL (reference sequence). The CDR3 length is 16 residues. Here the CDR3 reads CASSQFAGGVTDTQYF. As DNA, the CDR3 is TGTGCCAGCAGCCAATTTGCTGGGGGGGTCACAGATACGCAGTATTTT.

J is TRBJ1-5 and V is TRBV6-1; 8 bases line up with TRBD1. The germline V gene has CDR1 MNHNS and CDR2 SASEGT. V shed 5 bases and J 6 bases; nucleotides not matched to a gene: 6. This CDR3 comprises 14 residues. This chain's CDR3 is CASSLTGAIQPQHF. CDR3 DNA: TGTGCCAGCAGTTTGACAGGGGCGATTCAGCCCCAGCATTTT.